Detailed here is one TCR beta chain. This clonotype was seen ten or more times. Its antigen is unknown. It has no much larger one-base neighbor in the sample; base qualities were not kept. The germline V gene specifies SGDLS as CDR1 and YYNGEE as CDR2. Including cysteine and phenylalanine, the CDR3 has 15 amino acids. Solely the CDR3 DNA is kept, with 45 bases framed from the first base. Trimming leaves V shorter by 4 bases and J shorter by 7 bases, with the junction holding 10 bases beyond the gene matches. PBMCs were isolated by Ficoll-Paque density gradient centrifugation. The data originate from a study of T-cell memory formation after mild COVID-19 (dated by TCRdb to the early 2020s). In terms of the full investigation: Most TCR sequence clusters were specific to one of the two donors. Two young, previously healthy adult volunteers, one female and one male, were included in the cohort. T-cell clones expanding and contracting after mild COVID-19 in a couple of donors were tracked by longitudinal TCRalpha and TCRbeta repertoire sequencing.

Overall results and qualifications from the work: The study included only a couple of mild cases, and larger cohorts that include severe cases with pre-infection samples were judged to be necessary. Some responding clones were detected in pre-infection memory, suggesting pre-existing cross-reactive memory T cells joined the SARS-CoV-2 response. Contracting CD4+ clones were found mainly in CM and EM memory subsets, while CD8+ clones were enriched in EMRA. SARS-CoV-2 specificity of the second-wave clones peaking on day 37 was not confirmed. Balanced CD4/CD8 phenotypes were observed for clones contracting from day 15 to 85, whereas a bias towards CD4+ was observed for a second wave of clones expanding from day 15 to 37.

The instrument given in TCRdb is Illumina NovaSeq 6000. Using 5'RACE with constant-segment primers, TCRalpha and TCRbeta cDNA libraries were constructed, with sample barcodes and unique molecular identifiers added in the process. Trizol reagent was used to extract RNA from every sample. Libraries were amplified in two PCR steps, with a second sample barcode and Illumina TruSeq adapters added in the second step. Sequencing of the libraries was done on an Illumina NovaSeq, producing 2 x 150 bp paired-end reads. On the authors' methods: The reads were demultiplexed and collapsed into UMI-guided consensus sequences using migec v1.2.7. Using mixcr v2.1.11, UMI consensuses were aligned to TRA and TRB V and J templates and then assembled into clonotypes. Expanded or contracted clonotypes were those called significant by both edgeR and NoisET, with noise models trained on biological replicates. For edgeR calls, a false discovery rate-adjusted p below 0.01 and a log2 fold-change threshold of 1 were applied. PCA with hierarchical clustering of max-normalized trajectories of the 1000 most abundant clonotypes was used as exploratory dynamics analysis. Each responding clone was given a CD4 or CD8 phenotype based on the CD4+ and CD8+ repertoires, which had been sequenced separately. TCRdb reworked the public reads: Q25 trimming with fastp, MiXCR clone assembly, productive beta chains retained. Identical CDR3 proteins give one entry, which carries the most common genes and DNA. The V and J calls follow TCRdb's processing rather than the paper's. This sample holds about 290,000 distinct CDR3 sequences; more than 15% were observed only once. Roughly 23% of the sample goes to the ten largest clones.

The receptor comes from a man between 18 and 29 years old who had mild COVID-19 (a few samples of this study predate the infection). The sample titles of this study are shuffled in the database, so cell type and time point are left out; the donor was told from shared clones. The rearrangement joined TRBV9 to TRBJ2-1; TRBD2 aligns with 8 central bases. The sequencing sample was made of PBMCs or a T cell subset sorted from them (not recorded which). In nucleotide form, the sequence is TGTGCCAGCAGCCCCTTGGGACTAGAAGGAAATGAGCAGTTCTTC. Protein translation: CASSPLGLEGNEQFF.